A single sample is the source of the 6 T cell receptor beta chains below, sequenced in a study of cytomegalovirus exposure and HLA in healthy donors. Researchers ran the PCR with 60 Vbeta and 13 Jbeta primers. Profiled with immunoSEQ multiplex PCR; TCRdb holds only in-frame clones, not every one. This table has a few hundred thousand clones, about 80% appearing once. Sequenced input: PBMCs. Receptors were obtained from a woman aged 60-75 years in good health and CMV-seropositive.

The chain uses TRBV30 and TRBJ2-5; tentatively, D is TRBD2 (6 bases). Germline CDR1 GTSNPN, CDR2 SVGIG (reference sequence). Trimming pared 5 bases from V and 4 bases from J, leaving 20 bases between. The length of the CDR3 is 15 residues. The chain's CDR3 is CAWAQVRRAGETQYF. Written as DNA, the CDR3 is TGTGCCTGGGCTCAAGTTCGGAGGGCAGGAGAGACCCAGTACTTC.

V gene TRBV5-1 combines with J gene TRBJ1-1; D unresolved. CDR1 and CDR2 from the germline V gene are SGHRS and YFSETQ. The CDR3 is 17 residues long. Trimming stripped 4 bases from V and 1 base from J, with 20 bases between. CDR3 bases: TGCGCCAGCAGCATGTTTCAACAGCCCCTCCCGAACACTGAAGCTTTCTTT. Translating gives CASSMFQQPLPNTEAFF.

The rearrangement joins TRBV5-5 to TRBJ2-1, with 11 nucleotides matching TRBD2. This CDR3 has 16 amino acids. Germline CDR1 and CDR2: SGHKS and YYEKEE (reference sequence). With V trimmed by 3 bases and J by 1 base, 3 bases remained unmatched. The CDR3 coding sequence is TGTGCCAGCAGCTCACTAGCGGGAGTGTCCTACAATGAGCAGTTCTTC. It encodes CASSSLAGVSYNEQFF.

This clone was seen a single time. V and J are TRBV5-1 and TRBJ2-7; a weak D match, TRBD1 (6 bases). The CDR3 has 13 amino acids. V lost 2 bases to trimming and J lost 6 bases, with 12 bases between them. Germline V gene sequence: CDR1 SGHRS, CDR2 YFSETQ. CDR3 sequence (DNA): TGCGCCAGCAGCTTACAGGGCTTCTCCGAGCAGTACTTC. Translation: CASSLQGFSEQYF.

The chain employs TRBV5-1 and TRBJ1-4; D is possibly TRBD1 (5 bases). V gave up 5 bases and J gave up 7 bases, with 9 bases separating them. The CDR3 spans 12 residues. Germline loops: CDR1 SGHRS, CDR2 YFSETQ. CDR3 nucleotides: TGCGCCAGCAGTGATCAGGGTGAAAAACTGTTTTTT. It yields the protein CASSDQGEKLFF.

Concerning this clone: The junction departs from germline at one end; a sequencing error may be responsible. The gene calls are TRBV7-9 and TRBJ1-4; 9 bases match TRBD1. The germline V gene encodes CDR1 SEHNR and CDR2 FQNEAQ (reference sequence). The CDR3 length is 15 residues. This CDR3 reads CSSSLEGTGLEKLFF. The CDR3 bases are TGTTCCAGCAGCTTAGAAGGGACAGGGTTAGAAAAACTGTTTTTT.